These T cell receptor beta chains were read from a single sample in a study of blood T cell repertoires in COVID-19. TCRdb keeps only in-frame clones here, not all; method: immunoSEQ multiplex PCR. The sample lists 150,000 to 200,000 clones, more than 85% occurring once. Sequences were obtained from peripheral blood. The source is a man aged 18-30 years with acute or convalescent COVID-19. Both conserved end residues are part of each CDR3. A D gene is named only where the DNA matches it firmly.

j_call: TRBJ2-1; d_call: TRBD2; v_call: TRBV6-1; cdr3_aa: CASSETSGGAYNEQFF; cdr3_nt: TGTGCCAGCAGTGAAACTAGCGGGGGGGCCTACAATGAGCAGTTCTTC
j_call: TRBJ2-7; d_call: TRBD2; v_call: TRBV6-5; cdr3_aa: CAVQRGPSYEQYF; cdr3_nt: TGTGCCGTCCAGCGGGGGCCCTCCTACGAGCAGTACTTC
j_call: TRBJ1-5; d_call: .; v_call: TRBV7-2; cdr3_aa: CASSFQGHSNQPQHF; cdr3_nt: TGTGCCAGCAGCTTCCAGGGTCACAGCAATCAGCCCCAGCATTTT
j_call: TRBJ2-2; d_call: .; v_call: TRBV11-3; cdr3_aa: CASSLERGWTGELFF; cdr3_nt: TGTGCCAGCAGCTTAGAGAGGGGGTGGACCGGGGAGCTGTTTTTT
j_call: TRBJ2-3; d_call: .; v_call: TRBV12-1; cdr3_aa: CASSCLRGLTDTQYF; cdr3_nt: TGTGCCAGCAGCTGCTTGCGGGGTTTGACAGATACGCAGTATTTT
j_call: TRBJ1-4; d_call: .; v_call: TRBV5-1; cdr3_aa: CASSLGSHKAELFF; cdr3_nt: TGCGCCAGCAGCTTGGGATCTCACAAGGCGGAACTGTTTTTT
j_call: TRBJ2-3; d_call: TRBD1; v_call: TRBV19; cdr3_aa: CASSLGQGAKDTQYF; cdr3_nt: TGTGCCAGTAGCCTCGGACAGGGGGCAAAAGATACGCAGTATTTT
j_call: TRBJ1-6; d_call: .; v_call: TRBV9; cdr3_aa: CASSVARGRTSPLHF; cdr3_nt: TGTGCCAGCAGCGTAGCTAGGGGTCGGACTTCACCCCTCCACTTT
j_call: TRBJ1-6; d_call: .; v_call: TRBV21-1; cdr3_aa: CASSKENHNSPLHF; cdr3_nt: TGTGCCAGCAGCAAGGAGAATCATAATTCACCCCTCCACTTT
j_call: TRBJ1-2; d_call: TRBD1; v_call: TRBV25-1; cdr3_aa: CASSEGGTGYDYGYTF; cdr3_nt: TGTGCCAGCAGTGAAGGGGGGACAGGGTATGACTATGGCTACACCTTC
j_call: TRBJ1-1; d_call: .; v_call: TRBV7-8; cdr3_aa: CASSFTWQGRTEAFF; cdr3_nt: TGTGCCAGCAGCTTCACCTGGCAGGGGCGAACTGAAGCTTTCTTT
j_call: TRBJ1-6; d_call: .; v_call: TRBV9; cdr3_aa: CASSGGSASPINSPLHF; cdr3_nt: TGTGCCAGCAGCGGAGGAAGTGCAAGCCCGATAAATTCACCCCTCCACTTT
j_call: TRBJ2-7; d_call: .; v_call: TRBV4-1; cdr3_aa: CASSQDYNYEQYF; cdr3_nt: TGCGCCAGCAGCCAAGATTACAACTACGAGCAGTACTTC
j_call: TRBJ2-1; d_call: TRBD2; v_call: TRBV7-8; cdr3_aa: CASSLASGGGSYNEQFF; cdr3_nt: TGTGCCAGCAGCTTAGCGAGCGGGGGGGGCTCCTACAATGAGCAGTTCTTC
j_call: TRBJ2-1; d_call: .; v_call: TRBV5-1; cdr3_aa: CASSQNYNEQFF; cdr3_nt: TGCGCCAGCAGTCAGAACTACAATGAGCAGTTCTTC
j_call: TRBJ1-6; d_call: .; v_call: TRBV3-1/TRBV3-2; cdr3_aa: CASSLGTNNSPLHF; cdr3_nt: TGTGCCAGCAGCCTCGGGACAAACAATTCACCCCTCCACTTT